Each of the 6 T cell receptor beta chains below was sequenced from the same sample in a study of control samples from healthy donors and cancer patients (TCRdb year 2020). Libraries came from the immunoSEQ multiplex PCR assay. TCRdb retrieved this table from immuneACCESS and kept in-frame rearrangements only. Not all clones are present; in checked studies, unresolved V genes account for under half, and no reason is known for the remainder. The sample profile shows some 160,000 clones; approximately 90% of them were found once. The top ten clonotypes cover roughly 0.7% of the sample. Source material: blood. The receptors stem from a woman aged 25 to 39 in good health.

The rearrangement uses TRBV14 and TRBJ2-7; 9 nucleotides match TRBD2. The CDR3 covers 15 residues. V gave up 4 bases and J gave up 2 bases; unmatched junction bases: 6. Germline V gene sequence: CDR1 SGHDN, CDR2 FVKESK. CDR3 DNA sequence: TGTGCCAGCAGCCTCGGGCTAGCGGGACCCTACGAGCAGTACTTC. Its translation is CASSLGLAGPYEQYF.

The chain combines TRBV28 with TRBJ1-3, with a weak D call TRBD1 (6 bases). The ends were cut back, 6 bases at V and 3 bases at J, with 15 bases in the middle. The CDR3 is 15 residues long. Germline V CDR1 and CDR2: MDHEN, SYDVKM. The CDR3 DNA reads as TGTGCCAGCAGCAATCGGGGGGCACTTGGAAACACCATATATTTT. Translation: CASSNRGALGNTIYF.

V usage is TRBV18 and J usage is TRBJ2-7; D possibly corresponds to TRBD2 (6 bases). The CDR3 sequence is 14 residues long. Germline lookup yields CDR1 KGHSH and CDR2 LQKENI. V was trimmed by 8 bases and J by 0 bases, leaving 14 bases between them. The CDR3 sequence is CASRRDWSSYEQYF. The DNA for the CDR3 is TGTGCCAGCCGCCGGGACTGGAGCTCCTACGAGCAGTACTTC. The full variable domain, in which reference TRBV18 and TRBJ2-7 provide the parts outside the CDR3, is NAGVMQNPRHLVRRRGQEARLRCSPMKGHSHVYWYRQLPEEGLKFMVYLQKENIIDESGMPKERFSAEFPKEGPSILRIQQVVRGDSAAYFCASRRDWSSYEQYFGPGTRLTVT.

The V gene is TRBV29-1, the J gene TRBJ2-3; a weak D match, TRBD2 (6 bases). The germline CDR1 and CDR2 sequences are SQVTM and ANQGSEA. The CDR3 covers 20 residues. The V and J ends lost 1 base and 2 bases respectively, with 28 bases between them. CDR3 DNA: TGCAGCGTTGAAGTCTGGCCCAAAGCTCCGGGGCGGGACCCCACAGATACGCAGTATTTT. Protein: CSVEVWPKAPGRDPTDTQYF.

Here the CDR3 reads CASSQSGGEGTQYF. CDR3 bases: TGTGCCAGCAGCCAAAGCGGGGGTGAAGGAACCCAGTACTTC. The rearrangement uses TRBV6-6 and TRBJ2-5; TRBD2 matches at 8 bases. Germline CDR1 MNHNY, CDR2 SVGAGI (reference sequence). The CDR3 has 14 residues. Trimming cost V 6 bases and J 8 bases; bases outside gene matches: 11.

The chain uses TRBV6-2 or TRBV6-3 and TRBJ2-5; D perhaps matches TRBD2 (6 bases). The CDR3 runs to 15 residues. The V gene lost 2 bases and the J gene lost 4 bases, with 14 bases spanning the gap. Germline-derived CDR1 and CDR2 are MNHEY and SVGEGT. For the CDR3, the DNA is TGTGCCAGCAGTTACCCCCTTCCGGGAGCAGAGACCCAGTACTTC. It yields the protein CASSYPLPGAETQYF.